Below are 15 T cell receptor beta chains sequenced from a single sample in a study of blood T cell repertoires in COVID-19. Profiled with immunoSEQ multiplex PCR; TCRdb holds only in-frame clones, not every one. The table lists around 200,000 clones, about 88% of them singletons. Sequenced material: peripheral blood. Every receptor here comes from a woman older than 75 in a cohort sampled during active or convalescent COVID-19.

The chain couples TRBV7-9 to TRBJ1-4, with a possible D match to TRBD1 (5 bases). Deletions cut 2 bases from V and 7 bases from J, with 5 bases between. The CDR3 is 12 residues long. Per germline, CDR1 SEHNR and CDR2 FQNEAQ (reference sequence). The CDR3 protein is CASSLRGEKLFF. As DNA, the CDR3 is TGTGCCAGCAGCTTAAGGGGTGAAAAACTGTTTTTT.

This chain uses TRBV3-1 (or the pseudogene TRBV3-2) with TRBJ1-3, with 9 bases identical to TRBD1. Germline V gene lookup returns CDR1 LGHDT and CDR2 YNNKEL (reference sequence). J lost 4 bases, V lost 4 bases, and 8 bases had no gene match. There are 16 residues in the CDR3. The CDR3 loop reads CASSPRQGGRGNTIYF. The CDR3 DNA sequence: TGTGCCAGCAGCCCCCGACAGGGGGGAAGGGGAAACACCATATATTTT.

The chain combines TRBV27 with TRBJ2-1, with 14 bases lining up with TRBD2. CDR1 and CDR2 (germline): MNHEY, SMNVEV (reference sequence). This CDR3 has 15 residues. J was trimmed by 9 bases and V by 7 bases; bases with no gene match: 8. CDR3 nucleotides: TGTGCCAGCACTCCCGGGACTAGCGGGAGAGGTGAGCAGTTCTTC. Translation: CASTPGTSGRGEQFF.

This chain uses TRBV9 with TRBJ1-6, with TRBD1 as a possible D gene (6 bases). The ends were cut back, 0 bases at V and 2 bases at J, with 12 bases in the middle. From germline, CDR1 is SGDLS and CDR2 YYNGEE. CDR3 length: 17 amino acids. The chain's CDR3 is CASSVGWGQTYNSPLHF. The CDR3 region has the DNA TGTGCCAGCAGCGTAGGGTGGGGGCAGACCTATAATTCACCCCTCCACTTT.

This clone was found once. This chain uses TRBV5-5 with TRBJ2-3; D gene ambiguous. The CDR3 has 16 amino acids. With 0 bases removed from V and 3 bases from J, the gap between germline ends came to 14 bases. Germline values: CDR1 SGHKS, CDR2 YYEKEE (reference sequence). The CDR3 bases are TGTGCCAGCAGCTTGGTCATCAGGTTCAAGACAGATACGCAGTATTTT. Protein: CASSLVIRFKTDTQYF. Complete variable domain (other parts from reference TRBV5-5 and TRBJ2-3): DAGVTQSPTHLIKTRGQQVTLRCSPISGHKSVSWYQQVLGQGPQFIFQYYEKEERGRGNFPDRFSARQFPNYSSELNVNALLLGDSALYLCASSLVIRFKTDTQYFGPGTRLTVL.

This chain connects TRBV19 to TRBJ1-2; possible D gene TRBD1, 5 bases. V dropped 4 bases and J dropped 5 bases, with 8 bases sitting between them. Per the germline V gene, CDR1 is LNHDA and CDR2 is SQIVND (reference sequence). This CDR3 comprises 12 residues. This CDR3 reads CASSTGGYGYTF. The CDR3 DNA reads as TGTGCCAGTAGTACGGGGGGGTATGGCTACACCTTC.

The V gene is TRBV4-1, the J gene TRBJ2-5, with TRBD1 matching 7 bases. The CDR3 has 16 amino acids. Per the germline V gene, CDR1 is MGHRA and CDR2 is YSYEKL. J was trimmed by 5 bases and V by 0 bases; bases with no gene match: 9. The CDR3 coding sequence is TGCGCCAGCAGCCAAGAGATCGTAGGGGGCCGGGAGACCCAGTACTTC. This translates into CASSQEIVGGRETQYF.

The chain's CDR3 is CASSELTGGYSPLHF. DNA for the CDR3: TGTGCCAGCAGTGAATTGACAGGGGGTTATTCACCCCTCCACTTT. This chain joins TRBV6-4 and TRBJ1-6, with 9 bases that match TRBD1. CDR1 is MRHNA and CDR2 is SNTAGT in the germline V gene. V gave up 3 bases and J gave up 8 bases; unmatched junction bases: 5. CDR3 length: 15 residues.

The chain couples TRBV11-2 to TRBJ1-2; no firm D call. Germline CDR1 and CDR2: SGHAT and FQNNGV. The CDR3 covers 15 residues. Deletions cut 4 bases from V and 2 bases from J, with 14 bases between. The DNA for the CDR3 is TGTGCCAGCAGCTCTAATGCCATCTACAACTATGGCTACACCTTC. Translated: CASSSNAIYNYGYTF.

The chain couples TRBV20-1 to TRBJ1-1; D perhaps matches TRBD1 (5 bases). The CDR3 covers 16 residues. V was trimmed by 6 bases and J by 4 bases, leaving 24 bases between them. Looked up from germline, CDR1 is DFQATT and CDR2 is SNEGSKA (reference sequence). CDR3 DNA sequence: TGCAGTGCAAGTCCGCAGGGTTTTAGGGAGGGCACTGAAGCTTTCTTT. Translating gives CSASPQGFREGTEAFF.

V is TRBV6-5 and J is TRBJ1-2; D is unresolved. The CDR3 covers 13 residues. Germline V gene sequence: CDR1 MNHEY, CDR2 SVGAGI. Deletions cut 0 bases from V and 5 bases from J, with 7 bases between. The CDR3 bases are TGTGCCAGCAGTTACTCGACGGGATATGGCTACACCTTC. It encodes CASSYSTGYGYTF.

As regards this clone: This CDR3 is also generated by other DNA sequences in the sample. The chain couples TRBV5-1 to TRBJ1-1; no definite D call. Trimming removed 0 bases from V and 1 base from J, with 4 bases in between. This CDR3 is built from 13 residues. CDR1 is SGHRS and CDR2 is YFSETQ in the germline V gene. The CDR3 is CASSLAGNTEAFF. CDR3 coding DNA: TGCGCCAGCAGCTTGGCGGGGAACACTGAAGCTTTCTTT. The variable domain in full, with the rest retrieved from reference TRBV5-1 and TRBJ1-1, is KAGVTQTPRYLIKTRGQQVTLSCSPISGHRSVSWYQQTPGQGLQFLFEYFSETQRNKGNFPGRFSGRQFSNSRSEMNVSTLELGDSALYLCASSLAGNTEAFFGQGTRLTVV.

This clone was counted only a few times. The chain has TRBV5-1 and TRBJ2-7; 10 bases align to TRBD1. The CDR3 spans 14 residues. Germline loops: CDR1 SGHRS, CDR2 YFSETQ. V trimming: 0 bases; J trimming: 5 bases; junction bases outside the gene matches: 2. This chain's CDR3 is CASSLGQGAHEQYV. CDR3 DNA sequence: TGCGCCAGCAGCTTGGGACAGGGGGCGCACGAGCAGTACGTC.

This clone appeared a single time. The CDR3 DNA sequence: TGTGCCAGCTCGAGTGGGACAGTGCATTCACCCCTCCACTTT. Amino acid sequence: CASSSGTVHSPLHF. The rearrangement joins TRBV18 to TRBJ1-6; 7 positions agree with TRBD1. Germline V lookup: CDR1 KGHSH, CDR2 LQKENI. V lost 6 bases to trimming and J lost 8 bases; unmatched junction nucleotides: 7. The CDR3 consists of 14 residues.

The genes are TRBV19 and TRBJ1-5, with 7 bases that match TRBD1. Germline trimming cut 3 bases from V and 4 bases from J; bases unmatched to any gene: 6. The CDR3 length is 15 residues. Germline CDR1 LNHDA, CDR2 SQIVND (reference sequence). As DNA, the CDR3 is TGTGCCAGTAGTATCTCCCCCAGGGGGAATCAGCCCCAGCATTTT. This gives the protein CASSISPRGNQPQHF.